The clone carrying this TCR beta chain came up many times. Its antigen is currently unknown. The data originate from a study of T cell repertoires in cytomegalovirus infection. In the study overall: It can be stated that public TCR beta signatures indicated CMV infection as well as a matching HLA type.

V lost 1 base and J lost 0, with 10 bases in between. CDR1 is SGHVS and CDR2 is FQNEAQ in the germline V gene. The CDR3 extends over 16 amino acids. TCRdb redid the calling of the reads with MiXCR, one entry per CDR3 protein. Of 200,000 to 300,000 distinct CDR3 sequences listed, roughly 10% are singletons. General study points: The ex vivo response was dominated by HLA-C-restricted CMV-specific TCR beta clonotypes. Identification of carriers of CMV plus the relevant HLA was achieved through cumulative public TCR beta family frequency.

The specimen sequenced was PBMCs. The sequence came from a human donor in good health (CMV status not recorded). Some clones in this sample may be carry-over from other donors' samples. The chain couples TRBV7-8 to TRBJ1-5, with a tentative D call TRBD1 (5 bases). The CDR3 bases are TGTGCCAGCAGCTTAGGGGGCAGGTTTAGCAATCAGCCCCAGCATTTT. This sequence encodes CASSLGGRFSNQPQHF.